This T cell receptor beta chain originates from a study of T cell responses to AZD1222 COVID-19 vaccine. General observations from the study: Scientists sampled the repertoires only once the peak T cell response had passed.

V was clipped by 6 bases and J by 1 base, with 16 bases between them. The germline V gene has CDR1 SGHDN and CDR2 FVKESK. The CDR3 length is 16 residues. Note on this clone: Antigen specificity is unknown.

The protocol was immunoSEQ multiplex PCR, while the TCRdb copy is restricted to in-frame clones and leaves out a portion. The sample has about 170,000 clones; around 85% are singletons. The sample here was peripheral blood, taken 28 days after the second AZD1222 dose. The sequence was collected from an adult who received the AZD1222 COVID-19 vaccine. The chain is built from TRBV14 and TRBJ2-1; a weak D match, TRBD1 (5 bases). CDR3 DNA: TGTGCCAGCAGAGGGGCGCAGGGCCCATCCTACAATGAGCAGTTCTTC. Encoded protein: CASRGAQGPSYNEQFF.